What follows are 18 T cell receptor beta chains derived from one specimen sequenced in a study of shared clonotypes between healthy human individuals. This table comes from immunoSEQ multiplex PCR, and its TCRdb copy is limited to in-frame clones, with some not included. The data hold around 600,000 clones, with more than 95% observed a single time. The sample was naive CD4+ T cells sorted from blood. Indicated subset: CD45RA+ positively selected. The receptor set was obtained from a woman aged 25-40 years in good health.

The CDR3 sequence is CASSLTGGRRYNEQFF. CDR3 nucleotide sequence: TGTGCCAGCAGTTTAACGGGCGGGAGGCGTTACAATGAGCAGTTCTTC. The chain uses TRBV28 and TRBJ2-1; 8 bases are shared with TRBD2. The V and J ends lost 2 bases and 4 bases, in that order; junction bases with no gene match: 7. The CDR3 extends over 16 amino acids. Germline CDR1 and CDR2: MDHEN and SYDVKM.

The chain couples TRBV6-5 to TRBJ2-1; 10 bases are a match to TRBD2. The CDR3 consists of 15 residues. Germline V gene data show CDR1 as MNHEY and CDR2 as SVGAGI. The V and J ends lost 0 bases and 9 bases, in that order; junction bases with no gene match: 5. The DNA for the CDR3 is TGTGCCAGCAGTTACTCGGGACTAGCGATAGGTGAGCAGTTCTTC. The encoded protein is CASSYSGLAIGEQFF.

This clone occurred once. J is TRBJ2-7 and V is TRBV27; D possibly uses TRBD1 or TRBD2 (5 bases each). CDR3 length: 12 residues. Germline CDR1 is MNHEY and CDR2 is SMNVEV (reference sequence). The ends were cut back, 10 bases at V and 2 bases at J, with 12 bases in the middle. The chain's CDR3 is CANQEGTYEQYF. The CDR3 nucleotides are TGTGCCAACCAAGAGGGGACCTACGAGCAGTACTTC.

CDR3: CASSSELTVDGYTF. The CDR3 bases are TGTGCCAGTAGTTCGGAACTAACCGTGGATGGCTACACCTTC. The chain joins TRBV19 to TRBJ1-2; D not certain. Germline lookup yields CDR1 LNHDA and CDR2 SQIVND (reference sequence). The CDR3 totals 14 residues. With 5 bases removed from V and 6 bases from J, the gap between germline ends came to 16 bases.

This clone was seen once. The rearrangement uses TRBV11-2 and TRBJ2-7, with 10 bases fitting TRBD2. CDR1 is SGHAT, CDR2 FQNNGV, per germline. The length of the CDR3 is 16 residues. Trimming took 5 bases from V and 2 from J; bases not matched to a gene: 9. CDR3 nucleotide sequence: TGTGCCAGCAGCCTAGGTTACGGACTAGCGGCCTACGAGCAGTACTTC. This translates into CASSLGYGLAAYEQYF.

The chain couples TRBV18 to TRBJ1-2; D is undetermined. The CDR3 is 13 amino acids. The V end was cut by 5 bases, the J end by 8 bases, with 15 bases between. From germline, CDR1 is KGHSH and CDR2 LQKENI. The CDR3 here is CASSSGRSDGYTF. As DNA, the CDR3 is TGTGCCAGCTCAAGCGGAAGGTCAGACGGCTACACCTTC.

The chain uses TRBV5-4 and TRBJ2-5, with 8 bases that match TRBD1. TRBJ2-7 explains the end of the DNA better; the J call may be wrong. Per the germline V gene, CDR1 is SGHNT and CDR2 is YYREEE (reference sequence). This CDR3 region has 15 residues. The CDR3 nucleotides read TGTGCCAGCAGACGATTCCAGGGGGCGCATGCCGAGCAGTACTTC. It translates to CASRRFQGAHAEQYF.

The gene calls are TRBV28 and TRBJ2-5; the match to TRBD1 covers 8 bases. TRBJ2-7 explains the end of the DNA better; the J call may be wrong. Germline V gives CDR1 MDHEN, CDR2 SYDVKM. The CDR3 length is 14 residues. The chain's CDR3 is CASRRGQGNYEQYF. CDR3 sequence (DNA): TGTGCCAGCAGGCGAGGACAGGGAAACTACGAGCAGTACTTC.

V gene TRBV6-5 combines with J gene TRBJ2-1; TRBD1 agrees at 11 bases. V was clipped by 2 bases and J by 10 bases; unmatched bases: 4. Germline-derived CDR1 and CDR2 are MNHEY and SVGAGI. There are 14 residues in the CDR3. Here the CDR3 reads CASSYGQGAGEQFF. The CDR3 DNA follows: TGTGCCAGCAGTTACGGACAGGGGGCGGGGGAGCAGTTCTTC.

The J gene is TRBJ2-1, the V gene TRBV5-1; 8 bases align to TRBD2. Germline V CDR1 and CDR2: SGHRS, YFSETQ. CDR3 length: 18 residues. Germline trimming cut 4 bases from V and 3 bases from J; bases unmatched to any gene: 15. CDR3 bases: TGCGCCAGCAGCCAGGAAGGGTTAGGGAGCGGGGGCTACAATGAGCAGTTCTTC. Residues: CASSQEGLGSGGYNEQFF.

This rearrangement joins TRBV5-4 to TRBJ1-1; D not resolved. The CDR3 is made up of 14 amino acids. Looked up from germline, CDR1 is SGHNT and CDR2 is YYREEE (reference sequence). Trimming took 0 bases from V and 0 from J, leaving 6 bases between them. CDR3 bases: TGTGCCAGCAGCTTGGATAGGGTGAACACTGAAGCTTTCTTT. Encoded protein: CASSLDRVNTEAFF. The whole variable domain, filled in from reference TRBV5-4 and TRBJ1-1, reads ETGVTQSPTHLIKTRGQQVTLRCSSQSGHNTVSWYQQALGQGPQFIFQYYREEENGRGNFPPRFSGLQFPNYSSELNVNALELDDSALYLCASSLDRVNTEAFFGQGTRLTVV.

The V and J genes are TRBV30 and TRBJ2-7; 7 bases agree with TRBD2. Germline CDR1 is GTSNPN and CDR2 is SVGIG (reference sequence). The CDR3 is made up of 14 amino acids. The J segment lost 5 bases and the V segment lost 0 bases, leaving 7 bases of the junction unmatched. CDR3 nucleotide sequence: TGTGCCTGGAGTGTACCGCGGGAGTCCCACGAGCAGTACTTC. Its translation is CAWSVPRESHEQYF. Based on the CDR3 plus reference TRBV30 and TRBJ2-7, the full variable domain is SQTIHQWPATLVQPVGSPLSLECTVEGTSNPNLYWYRQAAGRGLQLLFYSVGIGQISSEVPQNLSASRPQDRQFILSSKKLLLSDSGFYLCAWSVPRESHEQYFGPGTRLTVT.

V and J are TRBV7-9 and TRBJ1-3; D unclear. V was shortened by 1 base and J by 0 bases, with 7 bases between the two germline ends. The CDR3 covers 15 residues. Per germline, CDR1 SEHNR and CDR2 FQNEAQ (reference sequence). The CDR3 sequence: CASSLEGHSGNTIYF. The CDR3 region has the DNA TGTGCCAGCAGCTTAGAAGGGCACTCTGGAAACACCATATATTTT.

This sequence joins TRBV5-6 and TRBJ1-4; no clear D gene. Germline loops: CDR1 SGHDT, CDR2 YYEEEE. The length of the CDR3 is 14 residues. Trimming pared 1 base from V and 8 bases from J, leaving 12 bases between. In DNA form, the CDR3 reads TGTGCCAGCAGCTTGAGTGGGGTGGAGGAAAAACTGTTTTTT. Translating it yields CASSLSGVEEKLFF.

The gene calls are TRBV6-6 and TRBJ2-1; D unclear. The CDR3 length is 14 residues. The germline CDR1 and CDR2 sequences are MNHNY and SVGAGI (reference sequence). The V end was cut by 5 bases, the J end by 8 bases, with 16 bases between. The chain's CDR3 is CASSLGPVAYEQFF. Here the CDR3 DNA reads TGTGCCAGCAGTCTAGGTCCGGTAGCCTATGAGCAGTTCTTC.

This clone occurred once. V and J are TRBV19 and TRBJ1-5; 7 bases are a match to TRBD1. After removal of 8 bases from V and 4 bases from J, the junction contained 8 bases not matched to a gene. This CDR3 contains 14 residues. Germline V gives CDR1 LNHDA, CDR2 SQIVND (reference sequence). In DNA, the CDR3 is TGTGCCAGTTACCCGACAGGGAGTAATCAGCCCCAGCATTTT. Protein: CASYPTGSNQPQHF.

This sequence joins TRBV5-4 and TRBJ2-3; TRBD2 might be the D (5 bases). Germline V CDR1 and CDR2: SGHNT, YYREEE (reference sequence). V lost 3 bases, J lost 2 bases, and 16 bases lay in between. The length of the CDR3 is 16 residues. The CDR3 is CASSSGRERPTDTQYF. In nucleotides, the CDR3 is TGTGCCAGCAGCTCCGGACGGGAAAGACCCACAGATACGCAGTATTTT.

The chain couples TRBV7-2 to TRBJ1-1; D is uncertain. Per the germline V gene, CDR1 is SGHTA and CDR2 is FQGNSA. V was pared by 2 bases and J by 0 bases, with 7 bases between. The CDR3 length is 14 residues. Written as DNA, the CDR3 is TGTGCCAGCAGCTTACCAGGTTTGAACACTGAAGCTTTCTTT. This gives the protein CASSLPGLNTEAFF.